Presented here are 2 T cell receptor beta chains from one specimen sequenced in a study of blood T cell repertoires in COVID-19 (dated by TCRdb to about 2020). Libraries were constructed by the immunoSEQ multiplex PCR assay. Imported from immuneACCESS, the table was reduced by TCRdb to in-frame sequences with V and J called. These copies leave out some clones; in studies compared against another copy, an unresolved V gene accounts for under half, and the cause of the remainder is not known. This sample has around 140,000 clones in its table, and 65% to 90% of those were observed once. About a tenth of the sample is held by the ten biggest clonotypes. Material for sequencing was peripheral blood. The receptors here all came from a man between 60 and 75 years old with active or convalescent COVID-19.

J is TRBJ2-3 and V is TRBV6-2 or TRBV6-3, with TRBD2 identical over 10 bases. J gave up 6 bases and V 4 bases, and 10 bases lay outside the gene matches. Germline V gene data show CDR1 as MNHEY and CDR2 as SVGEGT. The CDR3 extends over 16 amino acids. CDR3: CASSSNSGGSMDTQYF. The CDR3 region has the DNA TGTGCCAGCAGTTCGAATAGCGGGGGGAGCATGGATACGCAGTATTTT.

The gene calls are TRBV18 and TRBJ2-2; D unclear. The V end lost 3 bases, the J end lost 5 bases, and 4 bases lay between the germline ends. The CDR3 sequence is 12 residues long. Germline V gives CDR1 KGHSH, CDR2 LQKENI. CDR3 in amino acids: CASSPQTGELFF. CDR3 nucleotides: TGTGCCAGCTCACCTCAGACCGGGGAGCTGTTTTTT.